This TCR beta chain was sequenced in a study of T cell clones after liver transplantation. Findings of the study overall: Compared with third party-reactive sequences, donor-reactive ones declined more, independent of withdrawal success. Graft donor-reactive T cells may have migrated into the graft rather than being deleted.

Trimming stripped 5 bases from V and 3 bases from J, with 20 bases between. Per germline, CDR1 MDHEN and CDR2 SYDVKM. The CDR3 runs 16 residues. With regard to this clone: The antigen remains unidentified.

Measured with immunoSEQ multiplex PCR; TCRdb has only the in-frame clones, and not every one. Altogether some 10,000 clones are present, 60% to 75% being singletons, with the ten largest covering roughly a quarter. The chain links TRBV28 to TRBJ2-7; D may match TRBD1 or TRBD2 (5 bases each). Sequences were derived from CD4+ T cells from blood, sampled 30 to 33 months after liver transplant. The clonotype originates from a human patient who received a liver transplant. Some of these T cells may belong to the graft donor. CDR3 coding DNA: TGTGCCAGCAGTGGCGATATGGGGACCTTCCTCTACGAGCAGTACTTC. Translation: CASSGDMGTFLYEQYF.